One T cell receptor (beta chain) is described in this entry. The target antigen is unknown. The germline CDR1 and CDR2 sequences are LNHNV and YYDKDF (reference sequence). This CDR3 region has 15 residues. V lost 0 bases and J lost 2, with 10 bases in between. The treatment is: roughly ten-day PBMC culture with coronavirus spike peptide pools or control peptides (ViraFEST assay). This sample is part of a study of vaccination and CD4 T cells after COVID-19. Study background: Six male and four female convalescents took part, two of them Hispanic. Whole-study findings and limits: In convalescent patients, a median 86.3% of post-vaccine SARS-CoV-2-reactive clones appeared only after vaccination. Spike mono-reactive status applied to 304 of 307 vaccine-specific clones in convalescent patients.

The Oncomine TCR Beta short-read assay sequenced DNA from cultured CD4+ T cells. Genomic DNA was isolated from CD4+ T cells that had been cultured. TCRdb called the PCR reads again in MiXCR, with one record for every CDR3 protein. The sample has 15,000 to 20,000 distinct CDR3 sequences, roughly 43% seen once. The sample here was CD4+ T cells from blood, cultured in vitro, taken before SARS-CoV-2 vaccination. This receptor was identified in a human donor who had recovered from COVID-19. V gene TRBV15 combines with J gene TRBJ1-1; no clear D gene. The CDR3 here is CATSRDIRLNTEAFF. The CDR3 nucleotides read TGTGCCACCAGCAGAGATATCCGGCTAAACACTGAAGCTTTCTTT.